The 31 T cell receptor beta chains in this list originate from one sample, sequenced in a study of blood T cell repertoires in COVID-19. Here immunoSEQ multiplex PCR was the method, and the copy in TCRdb shows in-frame clones only, minus some. The repertoire holds around 470,000 clones, with 90% as singletons. Sample: PBMCs or T cells enriched from blood (not recorded which). The receptors were sampled from a man younger than 30 who had recovered from COVID-19.

The genes are TRBV28 and TRBJ1-1; D gene uncertain. Germline V lookup: CDR1 MDHEN, CDR2 SYDVKM. There are 14 residues in the CDR3. The V and J ends lost 10 bases and 6 bases respectively, with 21 bases between them. The CDR3 is CATRRSGTVPEAFF. The DNA for the CDR3 is TGTGCCACCCGGAGGTCGGGAACGGTCCCTGAAGCTTTCTTT.

The CDR3 spells CAISGQGSDEQYF. In DNA form, the CDR3 reads TGTGCCATCAGTGGACAGGGAAGCGACGAGCAGTACTTC. The V gene is TRBV10-3, the J gene TRBJ2-7; 7 bases fit TRBD1. The CDR3 has 13 amino acids. The junction had 5 bases not matched to a gene; V was cut back by 4 bases and J by 5 bases. Per germline, CDR1 ENHRY and CDR2 SYGVKD.

This clone was observed a single time. This clone may be a read error of a much larger clone one base away. The chain carries TRBV6-5 and TRBJ1-1; D perhaps matches TRBD1 (6 bases). This CDR3 region has 13 residues. Germline V gives CDR1 MNHEY, CDR2 SVGAGI. V shed 6 bases and J shed 1 base, with 9 bases lying between them. The CDR3 spells CASRKQGNTEAFF. CDR3 coding DNA: TGTGCCAGCAGGAAACAGGGGAACACTGAAGCTTTCTTT.

This sequence joins TRBV4-1 and TRBJ2-3; D is unclear. Per germline, CDR1 MGHRA and CDR2 YSYEKL. CDR3 length equals 15 residues. The V and J ends lost 1 base and 1 base respectively, with 9 bases between them. The CDR3 protein is CASSQALIGTDTQYF. The CDR3 DNA reads TGCGCCAGCAGCCAAGCCTTGATAGGCACAGATACGCAGTATTTT.

The chain recombines TRBV14 with TRBJ2-1, with D possibly matching TRBD2 (6 bases). Per the germline V gene, CDR1 is SGHDN and CDR2 is FVKESK. V dropped 1 base and J dropped 3 bases, with 7 bases sitting between them. The CDR3 spans 14 residues. CDR3: CASSQAGVYNEQFF. DNA for the CDR3: TGTGCCAGCAGCCAAGCGGGGGTCTACAATGAGCAGTTCTTC.

V is TRBV19 and J is TRBJ1-6; 7 bases align to TRBD1. The CDR3 is made up of 15 amino acids. CDR1 is LNHDA, CDR2 SQIVND, per germline (reference sequence). With 3 bases clipped from V and 5 bases from J, the junction kept 4 bases outside the gene matches. The DNA of the CDR3 is TGTGCCAGTAGTATGACTGGGACAGATAATTCACCCCTCCACTTT. Protein product: CASSMTGTDNSPLHF.

The chain has TRBV9 and TRBJ1-4; TRBD1 matches 8 bases. CDR1 is SGDLS and CDR2 is YYNGEE in the germline V gene. V lost 3 bases to trimming and J lost 5 bases; unmatched junction nucleotides: 3. This CDR3 comprises 14 residues. The chain's CDR3 is CASSGGQANEKLFF. CDR3 DNA: TGTGCCAGCAGCGGGGGACAGGCGAATGAAAAACTGTTTTTT.

The chain recombines TRBV9 with TRBJ2-3; D perhaps matches TRBD1 (6 bases). The CDR3 spans 16 residues. Germline V gene sequence: CDR1 SGDLS, CDR2 YYNGEE. Trimming cost V 0 bases and J 5 bases, with 16 bases left between them. CDR3 sequence reads: CASSVEGTLRGDTQYF. CDR3 sequence (DNA): TGTGCCAGCAGCGTAGAGGGGACATTAAGGGGAGATACGCAGTATTTT.

This rearrangement joins TRBV19 to TRBJ2-5; D gene uncertain. Germline assignment: CDR1 LNHDA and CDR2 SQIVND (reference sequence). Trimming removed 3 bases at V and 2 bases at J, with 10 bases between. The CDR3 sequence is 14 residues long. The DNA for the CDR3 is TGTGCCAGTAGTATCGGTGGCGGACAAGAGACCCAGTACTTC. Translating gives CASSIGGGQETQYF.

The genes are TRBV6-2 or TRBV6-3 and TRBJ2-6, with D possibly TRBD2 on 5 matching bases. Germline values: CDR1 MNHEY, CDR2 SVGEGT. V was trimmed by 6 bases and J by 1 base, leaving 10 bases between them. This CDR3 contains 15 residues. Here the CDR3 DNA reads TGTGCCAGCAGCCCTCGGGGATCTGGGGCCAACGTCCTGACTTTC. Amino acid sequence: CASSPRGSGANVLTF.

The chain links TRBV13 to TRBJ1-2; D possibly corresponds to TRBD1 (6 bases). V dropped 2 bases and J dropped 8 bases, with 24 bases sitting between them. Per germline, CDR1 PRHDT and CDR2 FYEKMQ (reference sequence). The length of the CDR3 is 17 residues. DNA for the CDR3: TGTGCCAGCAGCTTAAATGAAGGACAGCAGGAAGTTGAGGGCTACACCTTC. Protein product: CASSLNEGQQEVEGYTF.

The chain is built from TRBV30 and TRBJ2-3, with D uncertain. CDR1 and CDR2 from the germline V gene are GTSNPN and SVGIG (reference sequence). V was pared by 5 bases and J by 0 bases, with 12 bases between. The CDR3 runs to 14 residues. This chain's CDR3 is CAWGRATSTDTQYF. In nucleotides, the CDR3 is TGTGCCTGGGGGCGTGCTACCAGCACAGATACGCAGTATTTT.

The V and J genes are TRBV5-5 and TRBJ2-7; TRBD1 aligns across 9 bases. Germline-derived CDR1 and CDR2 are SGHKS and YYEKEE (reference sequence). J gave up 3 bases and V 0 bases, and 4 bases lay outside the gene matches. CDR3 size: 15 residues. The CDR3 here is CASSLVGTGIYEQYF. CDR3 bases: TGTGCCAGCAGCTTGGTAGGGACAGGGATCTACGAGCAGTACTTC. Using reference TRBV5-5 and TRBJ2-7 for the parts outside the CDR3, the full variable domain is DAGVTQSPTHLIKTRGQQVTLRCSPISGHKSVSWYQQVLGQGPQFIFQYYEKEERGRGNFPDRFSARQFPNYSSELNVNALLLGDSALYLCASSLVGTGIYEQYFGPGTRLTVT.

This chain links TRBV19 with TRBJ1-3; D is ambiguous. The germline CDR1 and CDR2 sequences are LNHDA and SQIVND (reference sequence). V lost 0 bases to trimming and J lost 0 bases, with 9 bases between them. The CDR3 extends over 16 amino acids. The CDR3 reads CASSIEGSLSGNTIYF. The CDR3 DNA follows: TGTGCCAGTAGTATAGAGGGCAGCCTCTCTGGAAACACCATATATTTT. Drawing the rest from reference TRBV19 and TRBJ1-3, the complete variable domain is DGGITQSPKYLFRKEGQNVTLSCEQNLNHDAMYWYRQDPGQGLRLIYYSQIVNDFQKGDIAEGYSVSREKKESFPLTVTSAQKNPTAFYLCASSIEGSLSGNTIYFGEGSWLTVV.

The chain links TRBV15 to TRBJ2-2; TRBD1 agrees at 7 bases. Germline V gene sequence: CDR1 LNHNV, CDR2 YYDKDF (reference sequence). There are 16 residues in the CDR3. J was trimmed by 6 bases and V by 0 bases; bases with no gene match: 7. CDR3 in DNA: TGTGCCACCAGCAGAGATTTTGAGGGGGCCGCCGGGGAGCTGTTTTTT. Protein sequence: CATSRDFEGAAGELFF.

The chain employs TRBV10-3 and TRBJ1-1; TRBD1 agrees at 8 bases. V dropped 3 bases and J dropped 1; count of bases not matched to a gene: 1. This CDR3 is built from 14 residues. CDR1 is ENHRY, CDR2 SYGVKD, per germline. Here the CDR3 DNA reads TGTGCCATCAGTGAAGACAGGGGGAACACTGAAGCTTTCTTT. This sequence encodes CAISEDRGNTEAFF.

J is TRBJ1-6 and V is TRBV27; tentatively, D is TRBD1 (6 bases). Germline CDR1 and CDR2: MNHEY and SMNVEV (reference sequence). Trimming took off 4 bases at V and 6 bases at J, with 19 bases between the two ends. This CDR3 region has 17 residues. CDR3 nucleotides: TGTGCCAGCAGTTCCTTCATTGTGGACAGTAGTAATTCACCCCTCCACTTT. Translated, it gives CASSSFIVDSSNSPLHF.

This clone was seen once. V and J are TRBV12-3 or TRBV12-4 and TRBJ1-2, with unresolved D. The CDR3 extends over 13 amino acids. Trimming took 7 bases from V and 6 from J, leaving 15 bases between them. CDR3 sequence reads: CASTKGERHGYTF. The CDR3 coding sequence is TGTGCCAGCACCAAAGGAGAACGTCATGGCTACACCTTC.

The V gene is TRBV7-3, the J gene TRBJ1-6, with D perhaps matching TRBD1 (6 bases). The V and J ends lost 5 bases and 5 bases respectively, with 19 bases between them. The CDR3 sequence is 17 residues long. Germline CDR1 SGHTA, CDR2 FQGTGA. CDR3 DNA: TGTGCCAGCAGCCCAGAGTACTCGGGACAAGATAATTCACCCCTCCACTTT. This translates into CASSPEYSGQDNSPLHF.

The chain employs TRBV18 and TRBJ1-5; 7 nucleotides line up with TRBD1. In germline, CDR1 is KGHSH, CDR2 LQKENI. The CDR3 has 16 residues. J lost 0 bases, V lost 3 bases, and 5 bases had no gene match. The CDR3 DNA sequence: TGTGCCAGCTCACCTGGGACAGCTTATAGCAATCAGCCCCAGCATTTT. It yields the protein CASSPGTAYSNQPQHF.

CDR3: CASSLLGAGGQETQYF. For the CDR3, the DNA is TGTGCCAGCTCACTCCTGGGAGCGGGGGGCCAAGAGACCCAGTACTTC. The V call is TRBV18, the J call TRBJ2-5; 9 bases line up with TRBD2. Germline CDR1 and CDR2: KGHSH and LQKENI. The CDR3 runs to 16 residues. Trimming cost V 4 bases and J 1 base; bases outside gene matches: 7.

The chain carries TRBV3-1 (or the pseudogene TRBV3-2) and TRBJ1-1; tentatively, D is TRBD1 (5 bases). Looked up from germline, CDR1 is LGHDT and CDR2 is YNNKEL (reference sequence). V was clipped by 0 bases and J by 3 bases, with 11 bases between them. The CDR3 contains 15 residues. The CDR3 is CASSQDRGRDTEAFF. The CDR3 DNA sequence: TGTGCCAGCAGCCAAGATAGGGGCAGGGACACTGAAGCTTTCTTT.

This chain connects TRBV27 to TRBJ1-2, with 10 bases fitting TRBD1. Germline loops: CDR1 MNHEY, CDR2 SMNVEV (reference sequence). The CDR3 sequence is 14 residues long. Trimming took 10 bases from V and 1 from J; bases not matched to a gene: 6. The chain's CDR3 is CATGDRGLNYGYTF. Written as DNA, the CDR3 is TGTGCCACCGGGGACAGGGGCCTTAACTATGGCTACACCTTC.

V and J are TRBV15 and TRBJ1-1, with D unresolved. Trimming shortened V by 3 bases and J by 1 base, and 6 bases separated the two germline ends. This CDR3 is built from 13 residues. CDR1 and CDR2 from the germline V gene are LNHNV and YYDKDF (reference sequence). The CDR3 region is CATSSRRNTEAFF. The CDR3 bases are TGTGCCACCAGCAGTAGAAGGAACACTGAAGCTTTCTTT.

J is TRBJ2-1 and V is TRBV10-3; TRBD2 matches 12 bases. The CDR3 totals 15 residues. V was pared by 6 bases and J by 5 bases, with 5 bases of the junction left unmatched. Germline V gene lookup returns CDR1 ENHRY and CDR2 SYGVKD. The CDR3 DNA sequence: TGTGCCATCAGCGAGGGACTAGCGGGTCACAATGAGCAGTTCTTC. Translation: CAISEGLAGHNEQFF.

The chain has TRBV7-6 and TRBJ2-3; TRBD2 matches at 7 bases. V trimming: 2 bases; J trimming: 8 bases; junction bases outside the gene matches: 10. Germline loops: CDR1 SGHVS, CDR2 FNYEAQ. This CDR3 has 15 amino acids. The DNA of the CDR3 is TGTGCCAGCAGCTTAAGAGCGGGACCTTCATCTACGCAGTATTTT. Amino acid sequence: CASSLRAGPSSTQYF.

Only a few counts were recorded for this clone. The chain is built from TRBV6-2 or TRBV6-3 and TRBJ1-6, with a weak D call TRBD1 (6 bases). V dropped 5 bases and J dropped 0 bases, with 8 bases sitting between them. This CDR3 comprises 15 residues. CDR1 MNHEY and CDR2 SVGEGT come from the germline V gene. In DNA form, the CDR3 reads TGTGCCAGCAGTGACAGGAGCTCCTATAATTCACCCCTCCACTTT. Its protein is CASSDRSSYNSPLHF.

The chain has TRBV5-1 and TRBJ2-7; 8 bases are shared with TRBD1. The trim removed 5 bases at V and 4 bases at J, leaving 11 bases unmatched. CDR1 is SGHRS, CDR2 YFSETQ, per germline. CDR3 length: 15 residues. The CDR3 sequence: CASRLEAGGIYEQYF. The CDR3 coding sequence is TGCGCCAGCAGGCTTGAGGCAGGGGGCATTTACGAGCAGTACTTC.

This chain uses TRBV5-1 with TRBJ2-3; perhaps TRBD1 as D (6 bases). The CDR3 is made up of 15 amino acids. Germline V gene data show CDR1 as SGHRS and CDR2 as YFSETQ. V was pared by 0 bases and J by 7 bases, with 15 bases between. The CDR3 bases are TGCGCCAGCAGCTTGGACCCAGGGGAAGCATATACGCAGTATTTT. Its translation: CASSLDPGEAYTQYF. The full variable domain, completed using reference TRBV5-1 and TRBJ2-3, is KAGVTQTPRYLIKTRGQQVTLSCSPISGHRSVSWYQQTPGQGLQFLFEYFSETQRNKGNFPGRFSGRQFSNSRSEMNVSTLELGDSALYLCASSLDPGEAYTQYFGPGTRLTVL.

The chain has TRBV18 and TRBJ1-1; 7 bases are shared with TRBD1. From germline, CDR1 is KGHSH and CDR2 LQKENI. The CDR3 consists of 14 residues. The V gene end was trimmed by 2 bases and the J gene end by 7 bases; junction bases not matched to a gene: 7. CDR3: CASSPAVTGNEAFF. The CDR3 DNA reads as TGTGCCAGCTCACCAGCGGTGACAGGGAATGAAGCTTTCTTT.

The chain carries TRBV12-3 or TRBV12-4 and TRBJ1-1, with D possibly TRBD1 on 6 matching bases. V dropped 5 bases and J dropped 5 bases, with 12 bases sitting between them. The CDR3 is 13 amino acids. The CDR3 is CASSIKQGTEAFF. The CDR3 DNA follows: TGTGCCAGCAGTATTAAACAGGGTACTGAAGCTTTCTTT.